This entry lists 20 T cell receptor beta chains sequenced from one sample in a study of T cell responses to AZD1222 COVID-19 vaccine (dated by TCRdb to 2020 to 2023). The time point label for this specimen denotes: baseline before first vaccination. The method behind the library was the immunoSEQ multiplex PCR assay. This immuneACCESS table, as held by TCRdb, lists in-frame sequences with V and J called but not all clones. Of the missing ones, under half trace to an unresolved V gene in checked studies; the others have no known cause. In this sample the table shows around 100,000 clones, around 94% of which occur a single time. Around 2% of the sample is in the top ten clones. Specimen: peripheral blood, collected on day 0 of AZD1222 vaccination. These receptors originate from an adult in good health.

This chain uses TRBV7-9 with TRBJ1-1; D is perhaps TRBD1 (5 bases). CDR1 SEHNR and CDR2 FQNEAQ come from the germline V gene (reference sequence). This CDR3 has 12 amino acids. V lost 4 bases, J lost 7 bases, and 10 bases lay in between. CDR3 nucleotides: TGTGCCAGCAGCTGGGGCTCGGATGAAGCTTTCTTT. Translated: CASSWGSDEAFF.

The chain combines TRBV7-6 with TRBJ1-6; a weak D match, TRBD1 (6 bases). The CDR3 consists of 15 residues. V was shortened by 3 bases and J by 5 bases, with 11 bases between the two germline ends. Germline values: CDR1 SGHVS, CDR2 FNYEAQ. For the CDR3, the DNA is TGTGCCAGCAGCTTCCAAGGGGGAGATAATTCACCCCTCCACTTT. It is translated as CASSFQGGDNSPLHF.

The chain has TRBV25-1 and TRBJ1-5; D is possibly TRBD1 (5 bases). Germline CDR1 reads MGHDK; CDR2 reads SYGVNS. Trimming shortened V by 5 bases and J by 7 bases, and 18 bases separated the two germline ends. The CDR3 has 15 amino acids. The CDR3 loop is CASSQSGARGQPQHF. The CDR3 DNA sequence: TGTGCCAGCAGTCAGTCTGGGGCCCGGGGGCAGCCCCAGCATTTT.

The chain is built from TRBV12-3 or TRBV12-4 and TRBJ2-7; D ambiguous. There are 11 residues in the CDR3. Trimming cost V 6 bases and J 7 bases, with 10 bases left between them. The CDR3 protein is CASRNMLEQYF. CDR3 bases: TGTGCCAGCAGGAACATGTTGGAGCAGTACTTC.

The chain uses TRBV7-9 and TRBJ1-2; no reliable D call. There are 15 residues in the CDR3. Deletions cut 2 bases from V and 1 base from J, with 11 bases between. CDR1 is SEHNR, CDR2 FQNEAQ, per germline (reference sequence). CDR3 region: CASSLSGTINYGYTF. DNA for the CDR3: TGTGCCAGCAGCTTATCCGGAACAATTAACTATGGCTACACCTTC.

J is TRBJ1-1 and V is TRBV7-2, with no clear D. There are 15 residues in the CDR3. CDR1 and CDR2 (germline): SGHTA, FQGNSA. The V and J ends lost 1 base and 2 bases respectively, with 11 bases between them. CDR3 in amino acids: CASSLVAGSNTEAFF. As DNA, the CDR3 is TGTGCCAGCAGCTTAGTTGCGGGTTCCAACACTGAAGCTTTCTTT.

The chain is built from TRBV7-8 and TRBJ1-2; D may be TRBD1 (5 bases). The CDR3 totals 19 residues. The germline gives CDR1 SGHVS, CDR2 FQNEAQ. V lost 5 bases, J lost 2 bases, and 27 bases lay in between. The CDR3 sequence is CASSPRGRTSFRANYGYTF. The CDR3 region has the DNA TGTGCCAGCAGCCCCCGTGGAAGGACAAGCTTTAGAGCAAACTATGGCTACACCTTC.

The rearrangement joins TRBV5-1 to TRBJ2-7, with D possibly being TRBD1 (5 bases). V lost 4 bases to trimming and J lost 4 bases, with 18 bases between them. Looked up from germline, CDR1 is SGHRS and CDR2 is YFSETQ. The CDR3 covers 15 residues. The CDR3 coding sequence is TGCGCCAGCAGCCCGGTTGAGTCAGGGCGGTACGAGCAGTACTTC. This codes for CASSPVESGRYEQYF.

This clone came up a few times. The J gene is TRBJ2-1, the V gene TRBV6-5; the D gene is possibly TRBD2 (6 bases). Germline V gene sequence: CDR1 MNHEY, CDR2 SVGAGI. The CDR3 contains 14 residues. Between the trimmed V and J ends, which lost 6 bases and 0 bases, there was a span of 9 bases. CDR3 loop: CASSAGSSYNEQFF. CDR3 coding DNA: TGTGCCAGCAGCGCGGGGAGCTCCTACAATGAGCAGTTCTTC.

The rearrangement uses TRBV28 and TRBJ2-7; the D gene could be TRBD1 or TRBD2 (5 bases each). The CDR3 length is 15 residues. Germline CDR1 reads MDHEN; CDR2 reads SYDVKM. V shed 7 bases and J shed 2 bases, with 18 bases lying between them. CDR3 protein: CASTPLGTVAYEQYF. The CDR3, as DNA: TGTGCCAGCACTCCCTTGGGGACGGTCGCCTACGAGCAGTACTTC.

This chain joins TRBV7-9 and TRBJ1-5; TRBD1 matches at 10 bases. V shed 3 bases, J shed 10 bases, and the junction held 3 bases outside the gene matches. Germline CDR1 is SEHNR and CDR2 is FQNEAQ (reference sequence). This CDR3 is built from 13 residues. The CDR3 region is CASSFGTGDPQHF. CDR3 sequence (DNA): TGTGCCAGCAGCTTCGGGACAGGGGATCCCCAGCATTTT.

The CDR3 loop is CASSYSRSQPQHF. As DNA, the CDR3 is TGTGCCAGCAGCTACTCCCGGAGTCAGCCCCAGCATTTT. The gene calls are TRBV7-8 and TRBJ1-5; D ambiguous. The V end lost 4 bases, the J end lost 6 bases, and 10 bases lay between the germline ends. The CDR3 runs to 13 residues. The germline gives CDR1 SGHVS, CDR2 FQNEAQ.

The CDR3 is CASSLGSGRRSYNEQFF. The CDR3, as DNA: TGCGCCAGCAGCTTGGGGTCAGGGAGGAGGTCCTACAATGAGCAGTTCTTC. This sequence joins TRBV5-1 and TRBJ2-1; a weak D match, TRBD2 (6 bases). The CDR3 extends over 17 amino acids. The germline gives CDR1 SGHRS, CDR2 YFSETQ. Deletions cut 0 bases from V and 1 base from J, with 14 bases between.

This sequence joins TRBV7-2 and TRBJ2-7; D is possibly TRBD1 or TRBD2 (6 bases each). Deletions cut 5 bases from V and 4 bases from J, with 24 bases between. This CDR3 has 17 residues. CDR1 is SGHTA and CDR2 is FQGNSA in the germline V gene. CDR3 nucleotide sequence: TGTGCCAGCAGCCATCTTTTCGGGGGCGACTCTCCATACGAGCAGTACTTC. This encodes CASSHLFGGDSPYEQYF.

The CDR3 spells CSGQGGSEKLFF. The DNA for the CDR3 is TGCAGCGGACAGGGAGGGAGTGAAAAACTGTTTTTT. The chain employs TRBV29-1 and TRBJ1-4; 7 nucleotides match TRBD1. With 7 bases clipped from V and 7 bases from J, the junction kept 6 bases outside the gene matches. The CDR3 spans 12 residues. Germline CDR1 and CDR2: SQVTM and ANQGSEA. The full variable domain, its missing parts supplied by reference TRBV29-1 and TRBJ1-4, is SAVISQKPSRDICQRGTSLTIQCQVDSQVTMMFWYRQQPGQSLTLIATANQGSEATYESGFVIDKFPISRPNLTFSTLTVSNMSPEDSSIYLCSGQGGSEKLFFGSGTQLSVL.

V and J are TRBV11-1 and TRBJ1-1, with a tentative D call TRBD1 (6 bases). This CDR3 region has 14 residues. The V end was cut by 3 bases, the J end by 0 bases, with 8 bases between. Germline V gene data show CDR1 as SGHAT and CDR2 as FQDESV (reference sequence). The CDR3 bases are TGTGCCAGCAGCTTTGGGGACATGAACACTGAAGCTTTCTTT. Its translation is CASSFGDMNTEAFF.

The rearrangement uses TRBV18 and TRBJ2-7; D not resolved. Trimming cost V 3 bases and J 9 bases, with 18 bases left between them. This CDR3 is built from 14 residues. Germline-derived CDR1 and CDR2 are KGHSH and LQKENI. The CDR3 coding sequence is TGTGCCAGCTCACCCGCGGCAGGAACGACGGGGCAGTACTTC. Translating it yields CASSPAAGTTGQYF.

V and J are TRBV4-1 and TRBJ1-1; a possible D gene is TRBD1 (5 bases). Germline values: CDR1 MGHRA, CDR2 YSYEKL. The CDR3 runs to 15 residues. Deletions cut 4 bases from V and 1 base from J, with 13 bases between. The CDR3 nucleotides are TGCGCCAGCAGCCCCCTGGGGGGAGAGAACACTGAAGCTTTCTTT. As protein: CASSPLGGENTEAFF.

The chain couples TRBV19 to TRBJ2-1; 13 nucleotides align to TRBD2. Germline V gene lookup returns CDR1 LNHDA and CDR2 SQIVND (reference sequence). CDR3 size: 16 residues. The V gene end was trimmed by 7 bases and the J gene end by 5 bases; junction bases not matched to a gene: 8. The CDR3, as DNA: TGTGCCAGTACCGGGACTAGCGGGAACATCAACAATGAGCAGTTCTTC. Amino acids: CASTGTSGNINNEQFF. The variable domain in full, completed from reference TRBV19 and TRBJ2-1, reads DGGITQSPKYLFRKEGQNVTLSCEQNLNHDAMYWYRQDPGQGLRLIYYSQIVNDFQKGDIAEGYSVSREKKESFPLTVTSAQKNPTAFYLCASTGTSGNINNEQFFGPGTRLTVL.

The chain couples TRBV5-1 to TRBJ2-2; no reliable D call. This CDR3 is built from 15 residues. CDR1 is SGHRS, CDR2 YFSETQ, per germline. Between the trimmed V and J ends, which lost 5 bases and 6 bases, there was a span of 17 bases. CDR3 in amino acids: CASRFGPSDAGELFF. As DNA, the CDR3 is TGCGCCAGCAGATTCGGGCCCTCAGACGCCGGGGAGCTGTTTTTT.